The T cell receptor (beta chain) described here comes from a study of T cell responses to AZD1222 COVID-19 vaccine. The repertoire was sequenced with immunoSEQ multiplex PCR; TCRdb's copy has only in-frame clones and lacks some. The profile shows about 180,000 clones, around 90% of them singletons. Germline V gives CDR1 SGHTA, CDR2 FQGNSA. There are 12 residues in the CDR3. Trimming took off 4 bases at V and 3 bases at J, with 7 bases between the two ends. The clonotype originates from an adult in good health. The sequencing used peripheral blood, collected on day 0 of AZD1222 vaccination. The chain has TRBV7-2 and TRBJ2-7, with D perhaps given as TRBD1 or TRBD2 (5 bases each). The CDR3 protein is CASSWDGYEQYF. The CDR3 DNA sequence: TGTGCCAGCAGCTGGGACGGCTACGAGCAGTACTTC.